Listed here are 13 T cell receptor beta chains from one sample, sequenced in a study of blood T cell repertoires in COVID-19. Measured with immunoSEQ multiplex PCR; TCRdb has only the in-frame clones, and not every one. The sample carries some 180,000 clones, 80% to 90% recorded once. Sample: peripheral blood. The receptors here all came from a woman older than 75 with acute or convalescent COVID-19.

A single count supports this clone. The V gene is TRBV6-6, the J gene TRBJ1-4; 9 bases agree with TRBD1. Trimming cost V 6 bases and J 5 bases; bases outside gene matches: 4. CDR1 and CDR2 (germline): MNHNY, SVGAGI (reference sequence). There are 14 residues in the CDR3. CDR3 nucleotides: TGTGCCAGCAGACAGACAGGGGGGAATGAAAAACTGTTTTTT. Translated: CASRQTGGNEKLFF.

The CDR3 DNA reads TGTGCCAGCAGCACCGCACAGGGTCGGGGGGTTCAACAAGAGACCCAGTACTTC. Its protein product is CASSTAQGRGVQQETQYF. The V gene is TRBV7-8, the J gene TRBJ2-5, with D tentatively TRBD2 (7 bases). The V and J ends lost 5 bases and 2 bases respectively, with 24 bases between them. Germline V gives CDR1 SGHVS, CDR2 FQNEAQ. This CDR3 contains 18 residues.

In DNA, the CDR3 is TGCGCCAGCAGCCCGGACAGGCCTCCCGAATATTTT. Amino acids: CASSPDRPPEYF. The chain links TRBV5-1 to TRBJ1-3; TRBD1 agrees at 7 bases. CDR1 is SGHRS, CDR2 YFSETQ, per germline. The CDR3 consists of 12 residues. V shed 4 bases and J 15 bases; nucleotides not matched to a gene: 10.

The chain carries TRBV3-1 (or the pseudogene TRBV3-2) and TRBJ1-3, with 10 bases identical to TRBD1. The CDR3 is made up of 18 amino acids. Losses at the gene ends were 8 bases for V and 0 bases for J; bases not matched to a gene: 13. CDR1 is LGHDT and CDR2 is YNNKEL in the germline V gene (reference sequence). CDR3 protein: CASQPRPGTGDSGNTIYF. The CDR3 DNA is TGTGCCAGCCAACCCAGACCCGGGACAGGGGACTCTGGAAACACCATATATTTT.

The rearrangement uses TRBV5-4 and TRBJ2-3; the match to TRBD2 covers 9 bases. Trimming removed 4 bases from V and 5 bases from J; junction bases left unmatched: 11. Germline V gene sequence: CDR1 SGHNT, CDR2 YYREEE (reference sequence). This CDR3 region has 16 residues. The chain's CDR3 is CASSPDGGGAEDTQYF. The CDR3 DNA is TGTGCCAGCAGCCCGGATGGCGGGGGGGCTGAAGATACGCAGTATTTT.

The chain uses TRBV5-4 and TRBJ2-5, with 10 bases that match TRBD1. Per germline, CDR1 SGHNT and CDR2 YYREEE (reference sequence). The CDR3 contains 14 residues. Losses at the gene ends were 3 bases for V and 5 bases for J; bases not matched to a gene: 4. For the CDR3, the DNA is TGTGCCAGCAGCTGGACAGGGGGTGGGGAGACCCAGTACTTC. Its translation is CASSWTGGGETQYF.

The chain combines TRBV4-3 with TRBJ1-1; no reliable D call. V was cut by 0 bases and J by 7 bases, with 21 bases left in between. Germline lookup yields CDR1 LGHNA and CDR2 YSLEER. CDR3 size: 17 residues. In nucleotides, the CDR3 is TGCGCCAGCAGCCAAGAGGTTTCGGGGTCTATTACCCTTGAAGCTTTCTTT. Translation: CASSQEVSGSITLEAFF.

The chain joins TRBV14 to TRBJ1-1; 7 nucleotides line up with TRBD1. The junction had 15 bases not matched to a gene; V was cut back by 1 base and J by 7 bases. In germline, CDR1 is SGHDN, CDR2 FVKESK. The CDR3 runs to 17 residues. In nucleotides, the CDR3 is TGTGCCAGCAGCCAAGCTATCTACCTGACAGGGACCGTTGAAGCTTTCTTT. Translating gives CASSQAIYLTGTVEAFF.

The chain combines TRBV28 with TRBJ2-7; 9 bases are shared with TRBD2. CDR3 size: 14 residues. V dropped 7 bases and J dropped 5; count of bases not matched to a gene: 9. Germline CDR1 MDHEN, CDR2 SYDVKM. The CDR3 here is CASIALAGLNEQYF. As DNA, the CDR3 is TGTGCCAGCATCGCGCTAGCGGGGCTGAACGAGCAGTACTTC.

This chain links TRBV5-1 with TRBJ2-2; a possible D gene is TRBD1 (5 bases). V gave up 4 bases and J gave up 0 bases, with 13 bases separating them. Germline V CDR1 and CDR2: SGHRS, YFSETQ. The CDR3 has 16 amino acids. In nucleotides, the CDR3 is TGCGCCAGCAGCCGGACCCAGGGAACGAACACCGGGGAGCTGTTTTTT. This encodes CASSRTQGTNTGELFF.

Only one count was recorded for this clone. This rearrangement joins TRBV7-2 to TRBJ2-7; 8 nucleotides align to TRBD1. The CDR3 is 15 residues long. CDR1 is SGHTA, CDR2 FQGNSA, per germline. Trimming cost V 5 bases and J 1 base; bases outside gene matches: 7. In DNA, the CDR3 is TGTGCCAGCAGCCAGGGGACAGGCCCATCCTACGAGCAGTACTTC. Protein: CASSQGTGPSYEQYF.

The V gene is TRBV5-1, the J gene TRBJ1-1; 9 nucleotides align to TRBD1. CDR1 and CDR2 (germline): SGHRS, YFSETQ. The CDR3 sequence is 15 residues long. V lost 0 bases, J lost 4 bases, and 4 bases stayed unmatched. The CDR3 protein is CASSLAGTGTTEAFF. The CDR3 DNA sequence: TGCGCCAGCAGCTTGGCCGGGACAGGGACCACTGAAGCTTTCTTT. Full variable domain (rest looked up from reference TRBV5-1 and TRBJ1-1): KAGVTQTPRYLIKTRGQQVTLSCSPISGHRSVSWYQQTPGQGLQFLFEYFSETQRNKGNFPGRFSGRQFSNSRSEMNVSTLELGDSALYLCASSLAGTGTTEAFFGQGTRLTVV.

CDR3 DNA: TGTGCCAGCAGACCTCTCGGGGAGACCCAGTACTTC. This sequence encodes CASRPLGETQYF. J is TRBJ2-5 and V is TRBV6-6; D gene unclear. V shed 6 bases and J shed 5 bases, with 10 bases lying between them. Germline-derived CDR1 and CDR2 are MNHNY and SVGAGI (reference sequence). The CDR3 has 12 residues.